This section outlines one T cell receptor beta chain sequence together with its context. This specimen comes from a study of OX40 agonist ivuxolimab in advanced cancers. Assay used: immunoSEQ multiplex PCR; TCRdb lists only in-frame clones, some missing. In the table there are 45,000 to 60,000 clones, 90% to 95% of which are singletons. V was pared by 5 bases and J by 4 bases, with 15 bases between. CDR1 is SGHAT, CDR2 FQNNGV, per germline. The CDR3 spans 15 residues. The chain links TRBV11-2 to TRBJ2-1; D is possibly TRBD2 (6 bases). The origin of this receptor is an adult with an advanced solid tumor such as melanoma, head and neck, liver or kidney cancer. The sequencing used CD4+ or CD8+ T cells sorted from blood, collected in a trial of the OX40 agonist ivuxolimab. The chain's CDR3 is CASSQGLGNYNEQFF. CDR3 DNA sequence: TGTGCCAGCAGCCAGGGACTGGGGAATTACAATGAGCAGTTCTTC.